This T cell receptor (beta chain) derives from a study of T cells in Graves' hyperthyroidism and ophthalmopathy. RNA transcripts gave rise to amplified TCR beta CDR3 regions. The HTBI set primed first-round TCR CDR3 RT-PCR. TCRdb re-analysed the multiplex PCR reads in MiXCR, keeping a single row per CDR3 protein. Of hundreds of thousands of distinct CDR3 sequences in the sample, approximately 44% were seen once. This CDR3 has 13 residues. CDR1 and CDR2 (germline): DFQATT, SNEGSKA (reference sequence). V lost 3 bases to trimming and J lost 7 bases; unmatched junction nucleotides: 5. The V gene is TRBV20-1, the J gene TRBJ1-3, with 8 bases lining up with TRBD1. Sequenced sample: peripheral blood or thyroid tissue (not recorded which). This receptor was taken from a woman aged 18-35 years with Graves' hyperthyroidism. CDR3 loop: CSASGDRMNTIYF. The DNA of the CDR3 is TGCAGTGCTAGCGGGGACAGGATGAACACCATATATTTT.